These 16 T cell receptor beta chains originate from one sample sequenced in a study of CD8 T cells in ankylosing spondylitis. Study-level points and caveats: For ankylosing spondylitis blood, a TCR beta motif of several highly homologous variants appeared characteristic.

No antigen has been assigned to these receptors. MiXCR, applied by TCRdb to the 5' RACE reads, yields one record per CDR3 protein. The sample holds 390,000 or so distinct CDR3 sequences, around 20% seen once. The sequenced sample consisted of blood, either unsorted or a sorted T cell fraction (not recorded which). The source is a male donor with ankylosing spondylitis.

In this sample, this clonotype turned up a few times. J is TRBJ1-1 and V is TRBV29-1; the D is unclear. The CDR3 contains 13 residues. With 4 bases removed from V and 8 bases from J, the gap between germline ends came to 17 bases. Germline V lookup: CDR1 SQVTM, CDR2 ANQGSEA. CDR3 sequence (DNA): TGCAGCGTTGCCCACGGGCCCCGGGTGGAAGCTTTCTTT. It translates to CSVAHGPRVEAFF.

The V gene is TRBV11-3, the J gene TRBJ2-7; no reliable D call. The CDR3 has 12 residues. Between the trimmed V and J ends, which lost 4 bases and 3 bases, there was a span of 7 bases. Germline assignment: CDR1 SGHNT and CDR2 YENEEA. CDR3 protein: CASSSRDYEQYF. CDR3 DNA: TGTGCCAGCAGCTCCAGAGACTACGAGCAGTACTTC. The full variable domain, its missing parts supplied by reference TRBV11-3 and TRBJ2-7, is EAGVVQSPRYKIIEKKQPVAFWCNPISGHNTLYWYLQNLGQGPELLIRYENEEAVDDSQLPKDRFSAERLKGVDSTLKIQPAELGDSAVYLCASSSRDYEQYFGPGTRLTVT.

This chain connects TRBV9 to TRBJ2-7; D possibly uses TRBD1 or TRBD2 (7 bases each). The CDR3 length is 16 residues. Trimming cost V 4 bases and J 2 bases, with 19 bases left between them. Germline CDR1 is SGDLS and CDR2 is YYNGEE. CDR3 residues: CASSPRGRESTYEQYF. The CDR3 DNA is TGTGCCAGCAGCCCAAGGGGGCGGGAGTCGACCTACGAGCAGTACTTC.

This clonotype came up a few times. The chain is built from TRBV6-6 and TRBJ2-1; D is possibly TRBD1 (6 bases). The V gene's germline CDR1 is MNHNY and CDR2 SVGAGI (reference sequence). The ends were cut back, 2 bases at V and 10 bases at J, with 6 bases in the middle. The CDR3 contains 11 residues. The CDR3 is CASSYGTEQFF. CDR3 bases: TGTGCCAGCAGTTACGGGACAGAGCAGTTCTTC.

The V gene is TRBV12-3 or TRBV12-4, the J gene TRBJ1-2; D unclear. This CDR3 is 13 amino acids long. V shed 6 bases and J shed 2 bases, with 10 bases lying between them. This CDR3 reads CASSQVRNYGYTF. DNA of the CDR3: TGTGCCAGCAGCCAAGTACGAAACTATGGCTACACCTTC.

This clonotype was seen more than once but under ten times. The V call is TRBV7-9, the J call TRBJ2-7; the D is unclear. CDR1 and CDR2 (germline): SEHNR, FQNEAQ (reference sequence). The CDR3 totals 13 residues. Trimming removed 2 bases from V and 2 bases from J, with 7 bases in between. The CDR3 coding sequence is TGTGCCAGCAGCTTACTTGGGACCTACGAGCAGTACTTC. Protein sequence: CASSLLGTYEQYF.

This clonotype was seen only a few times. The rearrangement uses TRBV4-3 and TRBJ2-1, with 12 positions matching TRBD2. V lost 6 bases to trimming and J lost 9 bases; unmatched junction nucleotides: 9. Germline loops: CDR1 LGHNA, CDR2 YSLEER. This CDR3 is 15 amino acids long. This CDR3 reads CASRTSLAGGAEQFF. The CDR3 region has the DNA TGCGCCAGCAGGACGTCACTAGCGGGAGGAGCTGAGCAGTTCTTC.

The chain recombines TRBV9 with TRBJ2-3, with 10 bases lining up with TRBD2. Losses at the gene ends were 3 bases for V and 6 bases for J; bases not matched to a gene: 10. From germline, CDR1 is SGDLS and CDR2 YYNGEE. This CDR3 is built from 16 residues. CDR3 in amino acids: CASSAVSGRGVDTQYF. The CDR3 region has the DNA TGTGCCAGCAGCGCCGTCAGCGGGAGGGGTGTTGATACGCAGTATTTT.

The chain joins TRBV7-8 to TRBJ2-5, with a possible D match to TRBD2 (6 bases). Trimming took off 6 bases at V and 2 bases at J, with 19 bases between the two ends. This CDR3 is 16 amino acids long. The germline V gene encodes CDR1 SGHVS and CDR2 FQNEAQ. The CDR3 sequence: CASRLVGGGIQETQYF. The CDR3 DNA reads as TGTGCCAGCAGGTTGGTTGGTGGAGGGATTCAAGAGACCCAGTACTTC.

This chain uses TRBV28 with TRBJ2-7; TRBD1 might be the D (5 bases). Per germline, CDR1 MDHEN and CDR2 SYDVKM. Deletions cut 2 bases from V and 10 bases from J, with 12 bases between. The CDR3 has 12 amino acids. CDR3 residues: CASSLRAGKQYF. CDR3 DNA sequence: TGTGCCAGCAGTTTAAGGGCAGGGAAACAGTACTTC.

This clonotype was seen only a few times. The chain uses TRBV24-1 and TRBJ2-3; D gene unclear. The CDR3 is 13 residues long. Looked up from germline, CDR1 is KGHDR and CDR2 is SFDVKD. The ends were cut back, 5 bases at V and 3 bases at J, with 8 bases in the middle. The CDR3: CATSVEATDTQYF. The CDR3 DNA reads TGTGCCACCAGTGTCGAGGCGACAGATACGCAGTATTTT.

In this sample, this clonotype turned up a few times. CDR3 loop: CATKGGAHGELFF. DNA of the CDR3: TGTGCCACCAAAGGAGGGGCCCACGGGGAGCTGTTTTTT. This chain joins TRBV24-1 and TRBJ2-2, with a tentative D call TRBD2 (6 bases). The CDR3 is made up of 13 amino acids. Trimming removed 8 bases at V and 7 bases at J, with 13 bases between. Germline V gene sequence: CDR1 KGHDR, CDR2 SFDVKD.

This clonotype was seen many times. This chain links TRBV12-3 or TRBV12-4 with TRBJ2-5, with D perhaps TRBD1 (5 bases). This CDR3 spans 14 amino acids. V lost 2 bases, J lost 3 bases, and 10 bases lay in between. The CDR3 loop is CASSLLTEKETQYF. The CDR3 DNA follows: TGTGCCAGCAGTTTATTGACAGAGAAAGAGACCCAGTACTTC.

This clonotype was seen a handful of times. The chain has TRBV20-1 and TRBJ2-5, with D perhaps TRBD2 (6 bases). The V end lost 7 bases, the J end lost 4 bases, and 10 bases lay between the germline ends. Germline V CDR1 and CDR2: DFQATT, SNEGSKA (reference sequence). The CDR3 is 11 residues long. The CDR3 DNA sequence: TGCAGTGTTGGGGGGAGAGAGACCCAGTACTTC. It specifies CSVGGRETQYF.

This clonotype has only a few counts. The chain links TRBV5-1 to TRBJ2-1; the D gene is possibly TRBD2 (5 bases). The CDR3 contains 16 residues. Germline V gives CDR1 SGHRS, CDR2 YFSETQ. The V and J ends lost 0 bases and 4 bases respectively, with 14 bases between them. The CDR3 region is CASSLAGVATYNEQFF. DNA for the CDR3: TGCGCCAGCAGCTTGGCCGGGGTAGCTACTTACAATGAGCAGTTCTTC. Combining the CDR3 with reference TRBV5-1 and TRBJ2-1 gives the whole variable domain KAGVTQTPRYLIKTRGQQVTLSCSPISGHRSVSWYQQTPGQGLQFLFEYFSETQRNKGNFPGRFSGRQFSNSRSEMNVSTLELGDSALYLCASSLAGVATYNEQFFGPGTRLTVL.

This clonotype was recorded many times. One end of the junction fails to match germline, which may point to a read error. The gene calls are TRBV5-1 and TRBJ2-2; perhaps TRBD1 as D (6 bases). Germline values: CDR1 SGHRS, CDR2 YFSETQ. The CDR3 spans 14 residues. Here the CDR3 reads CASSLGQNTGELFF. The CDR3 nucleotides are TGTGCCAGCAGCCTGGGACAGAACACCGGGGAGCTGTTTTTT.